This TCR beta chain emerged from a study of T-cell reconstitution after alpha-beta-depleted transplantation in children. Molecular barcoding with unique molecular identifiers was used for the TCRbeta library. TCRdb processed the PCR reads anew with MiXCR; each CDR3 protein has one entry. This sample has 800,000 to 1,000,000 distinct CDR3 sequences, with about 30% found just once. The germline gives CDR1 SGDLS, CDR2 YYNGEE. The CDR3 consists of 15 residues. Trimming took 4 bases from V and 4 from J, leaving 14 bases between them. This clonotype was found a few times. Antigen unknown. Overall study results and limits: Expanded graft clones numbering several hundred reportedly gave rise to alpha-beta T cells about two months after transplant. Newly generated T cells supplied most T-cell counts and diversity one year post-transplant. Where some patients showed high TCRbeta diversity at day 60, it came from recipient T cells and thymic progenitors that had survived.

This material consisted of PBMCs, mostly from graft donor cells, taken 360 days after TCRalphabeta/CD19-depleted stem cell transplant. The gene calls are TRBV9 and TRBJ1-4, with D possibly TRBD1 on 5 matching bases. This sequence was found in a boy under two years old who had a stem cell transplant for SCID, so the T cells may come from the graft donor. For the CDR3, the DNA is TGTGCCAGCAGCCAGAGCGGGGGTCTTAATGAAAAACTGTTTTTT. Translation gives CASSQSGGLNEKLFF.